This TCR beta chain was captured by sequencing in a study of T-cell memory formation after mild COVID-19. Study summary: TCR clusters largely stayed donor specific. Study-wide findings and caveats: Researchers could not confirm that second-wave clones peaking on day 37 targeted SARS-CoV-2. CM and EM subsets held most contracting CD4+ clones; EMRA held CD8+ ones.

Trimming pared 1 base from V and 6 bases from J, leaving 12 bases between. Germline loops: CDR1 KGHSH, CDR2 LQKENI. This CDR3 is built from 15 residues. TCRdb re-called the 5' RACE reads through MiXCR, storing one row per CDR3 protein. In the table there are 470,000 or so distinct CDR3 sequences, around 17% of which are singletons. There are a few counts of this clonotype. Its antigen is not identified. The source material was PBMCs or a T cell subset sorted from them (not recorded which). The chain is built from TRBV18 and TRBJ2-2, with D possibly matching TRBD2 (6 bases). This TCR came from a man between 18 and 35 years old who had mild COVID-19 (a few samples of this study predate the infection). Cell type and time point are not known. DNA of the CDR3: TGTGCCAGCTCACCACTGGCTAGCGTCGCCGGGGAGCTGTTTTTT. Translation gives CASSPLASVAGELFF.